The clone carrying this TCR beta chain has ten or more counts. These data come from a study of tumor and adjacent non-tumor tissue in lung cancer. Study-level background: Each sample yielded 3.5 million to 4.5 million productive TCRbeta reads on average.

No cell sorting was done before RNA was extracted from the tissue. This CDR3 is built from 13 residues. The germline V and J ends were trimmed by 3 bases and 7 bases, with 12 bases remaining between them. TCRbeta libraries were built with three rounds of nested PCR, modified from ARM-PCR. One entry per CDR3 protein, called by TCRdb with MiXCR from the multiplex PCR reads. Among 65,000 to 90,000 distinct CDR3 sequences, approximately 79% were seen once, and the ten largest hold 13%. This TCR came from a woman in her 50s with non-small cell lung cancer. The gene calls are TRBV12-3 or TRBV12-4 and TRBJ2-5; D ambiguous. Source material: lung tumor tissue. This CDR3 reads CASSLTSTGTQYF. The DNA of the CDR3 is TGTGCCAGCAGTTTGACATCCACGGGGACCCAGTACTTC.